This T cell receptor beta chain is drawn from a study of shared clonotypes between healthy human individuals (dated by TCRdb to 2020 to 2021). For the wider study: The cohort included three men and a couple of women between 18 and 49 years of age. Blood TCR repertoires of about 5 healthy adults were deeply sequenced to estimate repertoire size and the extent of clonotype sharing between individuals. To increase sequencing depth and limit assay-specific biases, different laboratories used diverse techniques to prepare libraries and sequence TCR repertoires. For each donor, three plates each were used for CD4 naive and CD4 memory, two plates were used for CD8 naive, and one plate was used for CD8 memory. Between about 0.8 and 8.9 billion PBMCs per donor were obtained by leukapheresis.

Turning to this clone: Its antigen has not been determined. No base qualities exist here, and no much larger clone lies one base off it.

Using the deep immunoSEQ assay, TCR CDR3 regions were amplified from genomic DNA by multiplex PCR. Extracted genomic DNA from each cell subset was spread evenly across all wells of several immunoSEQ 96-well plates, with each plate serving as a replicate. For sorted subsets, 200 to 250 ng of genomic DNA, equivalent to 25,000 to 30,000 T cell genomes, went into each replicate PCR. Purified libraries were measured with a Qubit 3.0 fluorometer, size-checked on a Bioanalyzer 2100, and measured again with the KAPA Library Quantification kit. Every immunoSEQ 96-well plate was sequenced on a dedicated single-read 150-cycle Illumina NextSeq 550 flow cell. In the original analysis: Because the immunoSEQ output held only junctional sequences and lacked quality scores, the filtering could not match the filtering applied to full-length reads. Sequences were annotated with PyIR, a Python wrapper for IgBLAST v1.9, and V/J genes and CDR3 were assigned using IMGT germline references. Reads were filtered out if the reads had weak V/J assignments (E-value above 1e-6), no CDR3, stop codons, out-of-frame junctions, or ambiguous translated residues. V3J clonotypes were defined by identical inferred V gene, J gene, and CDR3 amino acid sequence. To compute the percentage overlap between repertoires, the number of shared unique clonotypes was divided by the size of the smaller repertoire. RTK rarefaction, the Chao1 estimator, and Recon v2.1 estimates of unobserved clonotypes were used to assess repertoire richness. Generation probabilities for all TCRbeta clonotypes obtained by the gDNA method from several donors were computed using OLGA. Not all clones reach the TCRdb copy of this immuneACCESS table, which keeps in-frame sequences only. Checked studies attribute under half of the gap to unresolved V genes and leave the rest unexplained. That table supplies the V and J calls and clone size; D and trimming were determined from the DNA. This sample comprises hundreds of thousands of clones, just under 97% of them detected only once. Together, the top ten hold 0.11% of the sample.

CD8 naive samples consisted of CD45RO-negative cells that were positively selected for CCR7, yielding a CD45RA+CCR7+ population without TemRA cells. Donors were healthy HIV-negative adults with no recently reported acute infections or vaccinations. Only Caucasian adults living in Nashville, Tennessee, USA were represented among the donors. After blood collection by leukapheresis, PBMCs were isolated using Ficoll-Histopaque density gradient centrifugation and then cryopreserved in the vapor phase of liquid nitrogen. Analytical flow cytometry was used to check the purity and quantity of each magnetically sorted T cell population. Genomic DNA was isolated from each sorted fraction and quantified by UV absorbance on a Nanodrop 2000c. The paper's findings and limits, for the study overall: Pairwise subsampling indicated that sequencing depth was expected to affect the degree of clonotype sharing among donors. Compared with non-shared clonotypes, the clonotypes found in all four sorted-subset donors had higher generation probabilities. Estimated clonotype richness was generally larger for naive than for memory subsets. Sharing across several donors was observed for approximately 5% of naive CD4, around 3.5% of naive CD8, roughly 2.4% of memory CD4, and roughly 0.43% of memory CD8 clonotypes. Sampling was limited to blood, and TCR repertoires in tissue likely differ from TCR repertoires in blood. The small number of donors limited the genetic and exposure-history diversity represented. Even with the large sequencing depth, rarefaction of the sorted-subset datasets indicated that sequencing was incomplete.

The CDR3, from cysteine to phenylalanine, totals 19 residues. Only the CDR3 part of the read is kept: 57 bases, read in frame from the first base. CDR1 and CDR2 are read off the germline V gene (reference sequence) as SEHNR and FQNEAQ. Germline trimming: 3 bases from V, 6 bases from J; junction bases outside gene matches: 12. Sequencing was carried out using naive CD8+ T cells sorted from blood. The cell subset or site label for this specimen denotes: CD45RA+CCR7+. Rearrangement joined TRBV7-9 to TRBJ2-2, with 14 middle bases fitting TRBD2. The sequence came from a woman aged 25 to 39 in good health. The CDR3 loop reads CASSFSAPTSGRAPGELFF. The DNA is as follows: TGTGCCAGCAGCTTTTCCGCACCGACTAGCGGGAGGGCCCCCGGGGAGCTGTTTTTT.